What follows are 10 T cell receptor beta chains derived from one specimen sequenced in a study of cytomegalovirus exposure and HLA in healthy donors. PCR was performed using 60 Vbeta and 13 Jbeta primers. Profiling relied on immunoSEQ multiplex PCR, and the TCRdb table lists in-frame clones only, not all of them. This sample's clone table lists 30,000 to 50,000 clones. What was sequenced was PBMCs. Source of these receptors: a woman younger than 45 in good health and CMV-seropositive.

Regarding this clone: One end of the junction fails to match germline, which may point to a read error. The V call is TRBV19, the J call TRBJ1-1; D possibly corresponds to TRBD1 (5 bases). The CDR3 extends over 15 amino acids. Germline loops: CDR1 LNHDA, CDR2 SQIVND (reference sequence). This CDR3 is CASSIGLGGNTEDFF. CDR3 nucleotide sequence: TGTGCCAGTAGTATAGGACTCGGGGGGAACACTGAAGATTTCTTT.

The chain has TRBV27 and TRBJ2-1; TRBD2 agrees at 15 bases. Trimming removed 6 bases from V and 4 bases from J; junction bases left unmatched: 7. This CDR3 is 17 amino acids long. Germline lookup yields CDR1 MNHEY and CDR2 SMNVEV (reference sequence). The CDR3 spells CASSGTSGGLPYNEQFF. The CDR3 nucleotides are TGTGCCAGCAGCGGGACTAGCGGGGGGCTCCCGTACAATGAGCAGTTCTTC.

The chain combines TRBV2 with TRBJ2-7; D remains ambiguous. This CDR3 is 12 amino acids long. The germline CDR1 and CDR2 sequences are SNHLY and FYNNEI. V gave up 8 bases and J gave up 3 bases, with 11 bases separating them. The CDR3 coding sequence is TGTGCCAGCGAACTCAGGAACTACGAGCAGTACTTC. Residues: CASELRNYEQYF.

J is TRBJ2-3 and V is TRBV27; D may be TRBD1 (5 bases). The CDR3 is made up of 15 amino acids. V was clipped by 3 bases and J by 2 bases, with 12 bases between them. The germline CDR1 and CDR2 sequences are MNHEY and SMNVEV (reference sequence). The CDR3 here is CASSFQGYPTDTQYF. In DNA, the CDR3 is TGTGCCAGCAGTTTCCAGGGCTACCCCACAGATACGCAGTATTTT.

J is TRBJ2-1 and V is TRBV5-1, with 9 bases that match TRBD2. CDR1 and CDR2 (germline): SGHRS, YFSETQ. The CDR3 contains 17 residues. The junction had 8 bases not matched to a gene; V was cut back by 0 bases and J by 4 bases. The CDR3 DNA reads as TGCGCCAGCAGCTTGGCCTCACGGCGGGGGGGGTACAATGAGCAGTTCTTC. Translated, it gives CASSLASRRGGYNEQFF.

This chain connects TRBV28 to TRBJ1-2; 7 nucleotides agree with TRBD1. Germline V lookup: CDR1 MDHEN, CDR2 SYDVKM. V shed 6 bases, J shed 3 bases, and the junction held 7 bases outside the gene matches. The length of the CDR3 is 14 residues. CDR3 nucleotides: TGTGCCAGCAGAACGGGGACAGAAGACTATGGCTACACCTTC. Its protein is CASRTGTEDYGYTF.

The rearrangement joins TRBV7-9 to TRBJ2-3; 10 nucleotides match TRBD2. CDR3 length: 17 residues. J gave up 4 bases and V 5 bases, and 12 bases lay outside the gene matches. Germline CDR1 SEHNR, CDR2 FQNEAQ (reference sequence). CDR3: CASSPSGGAGQADTQYF. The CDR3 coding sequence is TGTGCCAGCAGCCCCAGCGGGGGGGCCGGGCAGGCAGATACGCAGTATTTT.

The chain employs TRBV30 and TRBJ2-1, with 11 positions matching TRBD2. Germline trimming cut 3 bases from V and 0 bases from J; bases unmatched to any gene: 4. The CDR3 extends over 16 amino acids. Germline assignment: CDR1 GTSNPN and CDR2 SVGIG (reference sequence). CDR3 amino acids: CAWRATSGGSYNEQFF. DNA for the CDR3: TGTGCCTGGAGAGCTACTAGCGGGGGCTCCTACAATGAGCAGTTCTTC.

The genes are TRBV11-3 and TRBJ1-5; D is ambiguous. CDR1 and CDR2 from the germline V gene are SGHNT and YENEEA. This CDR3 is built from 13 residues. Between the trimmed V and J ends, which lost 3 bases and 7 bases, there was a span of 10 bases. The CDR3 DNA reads TGTGCCAGCAGCTTCGGTGCGGGGCAGCCCCAGCATTTT. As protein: CASSFGAGQPQHF.

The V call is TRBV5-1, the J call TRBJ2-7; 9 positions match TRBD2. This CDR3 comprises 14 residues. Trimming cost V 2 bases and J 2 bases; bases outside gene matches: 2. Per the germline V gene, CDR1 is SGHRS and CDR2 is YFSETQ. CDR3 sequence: CASSFKRGAYEQYF. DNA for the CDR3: TGCGCCAGCAGCTTTAAGCGGGGGGCCTACGAGCAGTACTTC.